Listed below are T cell receptor beta chains from one sample, sequenced in a study of molecular identifiers for immune sequencing clone quantification. Each CDR3 protein is one row after TCRdb ran MiXCR on the PCR reads. Of 490,000 or so distinct CDR3 sequences in the sample, about a quarter were seen once. The material sequenced was naive CD8+ T cells from blood, with Jurkat cell RNA spiked in. The receptors shown here come from a human donor in good health. Some libraries in this study had Jurkat cell RNA spiked in. Each CDR3 is given with its conserved first and last residue. The order of the fields is D gene, V gene, CDR3 protein. The D gene is left open where the match is weak.

>NA|TRBV18
CASSPGRGAYEQYF
>TRBD2|TRBV7-3
CASSLLAGYTDTQYF
>TRBD2|TRBV7-8
CASSVSGRWEETQYF
>TRBD2|TRBV4-3
CASSQDERGDNDEQFF
>NA|TRBV6-4
CASTRTANTGELFF
>TRBD1|TRBV9
CASSVEGQYYGYTF
>NA|TRBV5-4
CASSPGRIEETQYF
>NA|TRBV30
CAWSAANTGELFF
>NA|TRBV9
CASSGADPAYEQYF
>NA|TRBV7-9
CASTLTFQGSPEAFF
>NA|TRBV9
CASSVDAEGTEAFF
>TRBD1|TRBV7-2
CASSAMTGGANTQYF
>NA|TRBV4-3
CASSQTLTAYEQYF
>TRBD1|TRBV6-5
CASSCETGHPSYEQYF
>NA|TRBV27
CASSSAGTFTEAFF
>TRBD1|TRBV6-5
CASSLRTGESYEQYF
>NA|TRBV27
CASSQVLGGSEQYF
>TRBD2|TRBV12-3/TRBV12-4
CASSTLAGASQETQYF
>NA|TRBV4-2
CASSQGPGGAMEQYF
>NA|TRBV24-1
CATGTGNEQFF
>NA|TRBV12-3/TRBV12-4
CASKPASGANVLTF
>NA|TRBV5-1
CASSVGKNTEAFF